The next 19 T cell receptor beta chains were all read from a single sample in a study of PD-1 blockade in classical Hodgkin lymphoma. Measured with immunoSEQ multiplex PCR; TCRdb has only the in-frame clones, and not every one. Of roughly 42,000 clones listed, around two thirds are singletons. This sample's time point: cycle 4 day 1 (C4D1), after more than 5 weeks of nivolumab. With no exception, relapse followed autologous stem cell transplantation in all patients, and brentuximab vedotin exposure varied. The sample here was peripheral blood mononuclear cells (PBMCs), taken before the fourth cycle of nivolumab. The receptors were gathered from a human donor with classical Hodgkin lymphoma.

V usage is TRBV27 and J usage is TRBJ1-6; D not resolved. Trimming took 7 bases from V and 0 from J, leaving 13 bases between them. The length of the CDR3 is 16 residues. CDR1 and CDR2 from the germline V gene are MNHEY and SMNVEV (reference sequence). CDR3 protein: CASTTQFSSYNSPLHF. CDR3 in DNA: TGTGCCAGCACAACACAGTTCAGCTCCTATAATTCACCCCTCCACTTT.

The chain recombines TRBV7-2 with TRBJ2-7, with no clear D. The ends were cut back, 1 base at V and 3 bases at J, with 7 bases in the middle. The CDR3 is 13 residues long. Germline lookup yields CDR1 SGHTA and CDR2 FQGNSA. The CDR3 DNA follows: TGTGCCAGCAGCTTAGAGGTAGTCTACGAGCAGTACTTC. Its protein product is CASSLEVVYEQYF.

The CDR3 DNA sequence: TGTGCCAGCAGCTTAGGGGCCGGGACTAGCGGCGACACCGGGGAGCTGTTTTTT. Translating it yields CASSLGAGTSGDTGELFF. The chain employs TRBV7-6 and TRBJ2-2; 11 bases are shared with TRBD2. The V gene end was trimmed by 1 base and the J gene end by 3 bases; junction bases not matched to a gene: 7. CDR1 and CDR2 from the germline V gene are SGHVS and FNYEAQ. This CDR3 comprises 18 residues.

This clone was detected only a few times. The J gene is TRBJ1-5, the V gene TRBV19, with a tentative D call TRBD1 (5 bases). The V gene lost 5 bases and the J gene lost 4 bases, with 15 bases spanning the gap. Germline loops: CDR1 LNHDA, CDR2 SQIVND (reference sequence). The CDR3 consists of 15 residues. The CDR3: CASSWDRLGNQPQHF. The CDR3 DNA reads TGTGCCAGTAGTTGGGACCGCCTAGGTAATCAGCCCCAGCATTTT.

The chain carries TRBV14 and TRBJ2-5, with 9 bases that match TRBD1. The CDR3 totals 13 residues. Germline loops: CDR1 SGHDN, CDR2 FVKESK. Germline trimming cut 5 bases from V and 5 bases from J; bases unmatched to any gene: 3. The CDR3 region has the DNA TGTGCCAGCAGCGGGACAGGGTGGGAGACCCAGTACTTC. It is translated as CASSGTGWETQYF.

Remarks on this clone: The junction does not match germline at one end; this may be a read error. The gene calls are TRBV5-1 and TRBJ2-2; 10 positions agree with TRBD2. The CDR3 consists of 18 residues. Germline values: CDR1 SGHRS, CDR2 YFSETQ. DNA of the CDR3: TGCGCCAACAGCTTGGCCCCTAGCGGGGGAGCGAACACCGGGGAGCTGTTTTTT. Translated: CANSLAPSGGANTGELFF.

This clone was picked up many times. The chain uses TRBV28 and TRBJ1-2; 7 nucleotides match TRBD1. V trimming: 4 bases; J trimming: 4 bases; junction bases outside the gene matches: 6. Germline CDR1 MDHEN, CDR2 SYDVKM. This CDR3 comprises 14 residues. DNA for the CDR3: TGTGCCAGCAGTTCCCGGACAGGCTCCTATGGCTACACCTTC. Its protein is CASSSRTGSYGYTF.

The chain is built from TRBV5-6 and TRBJ1-6; D may be TRBD1 (5 bases). The V end was cut by 2 bases, the J end by 5 bases, with 17 bases between. The CDR3 has 17 residues. Germline CDR1 SGHDT, CDR2 YYEEEE. This CDR3 is CASSFPNRDVNNSPLHF. CDR3 DNA sequence: TGTGCCAGCAGCTTCCCCAACCGGGACGTCAATAATTCACCCCTCCACTTT.

The chain is built from TRBV7-9 and TRBJ1-2; D uncertain. From germline, CDR1 is SEHNR and CDR2 FQNEAQ (reference sequence). CDR3 size: 13 residues. V was pared by 5 bases and J by 8 bases, with 15 bases between. CDR3 amino acids: CASSPGRERGYTF. CDR3 coding DNA: TGTGCCAGCAGCCCGGGGAGGGAGAGAGGCTACACCTTC. Looking up the rest from reference TRBV7-9 and TRBJ1-2 gives the full variable domain: DTGVSQNPRHKITKRGQNVTFRCDPISEHNRLYWYRQTLGQGPEFLTYFQNEAQLEKSRLLSDRFSAERPKGSFSTLEIQRTEQGDSAMYLCASSPGRERGYTFGSGTRLTVV.

This clone was observed a few times. Here the CDR3 DNA reads TGTGCCAGCAGAAATAGCGGGGTAAGGGAGCAGTACTTC. Its protein product is CASRNSGVREQYF. J is TRBJ2-7 and V is TRBV14; 8 positions match TRBD2. Unmatched junction bases numbered 8, after V lost 6 bases and J lost 7 bases. This CDR3 is built from 13 residues. CDR1 SGHDN and CDR2 FVKESK come from the germline V gene.

J is TRBJ1-2 and V is TRBV6-1; TRBD1 matches at 8 bases. Trimming cost V 7 bases and J 7 bases; bases outside gene matches: 2. This CDR3 has 11 amino acids. Germline V gene sequence: CDR1 MNHNS, CDR2 SASEGT. CDR3 sequence: CASTGQGGYTF. As DNA, the CDR3 is TGTGCCAGCACCGGACAGGGTGGCTACACCTTC.

Details on this clone: This CDR3 is also generated by other DNA sequences in the sample. V usage is TRBV4-1 and J usage is TRBJ2-1; D unclear. V was pared by 1 base and J by 4 bases, with 14 bases between. The germline CDR1 and CDR2 sequences are MGHRA and YSYEKL. The CDR3 length is 16 residues. The CDR3 DNA is TGCGCCAGCAGCCAAGTTAATTTAGTCAGTTACAATGAGCAGTTCTTC. Its translation: CASSQVNLVSYNEQFF.

The CDR3 region is CASSIRASGGALSYNEQFF. The CDR3 DNA reads as TGTGCCAGTAGTATACGGGCTAGCGGGGGGGCACTCTCCTACAATGAGCAGTTCTTC. The chain employs TRBV19 and TRBJ2-1; TRBD2 matches 12 bases. Unmatched junction bases numbered 8, after V lost 2 bases and J lost 0 bases. The CDR3 is 19 amino acids. Germline V CDR1 and CDR2: LNHDA, SQIVND (reference sequence).

The rearrangement uses TRBV4-1 and TRBJ1-2; 12 nucleotides match TRBD1. With V trimmed by 4 bases and J by 6 bases, 9 bases remained unmatched. In germline, CDR1 is MGHRA, CDR2 YSYEKL. This CDR3 is 16 amino acids long. CDR3 nucleotides: TGCGCCAGCAGCCTCCCGGGGACAGGGGGCGATGATGGCTACACCTTC. Translating it yields CASSLPGTGGDDGYTF.

The V gene is TRBV5-6, the J gene TRBJ2-7; 8 bases fit TRBD1. The J segment lost 3 bases and the V segment lost 4 bases, leaving 15 bases of the junction unmatched. The CDR3 covers 17 residues. Germline lookup yields CDR1 SGHDT and CDR2 YYEEEE. The chain's CDR3 is CASSNLFQGAVFYEQYF. CDR3 coding DNA: TGTGCCAGCAGCAATCTCTTTCAGGGGGCGGTCTTCTACGAGCAGTACTTC.

This clone occurred many times. The chain links TRBV7-9 to TRBJ2-5, with 7 bases aligning to TRBD2. V was clipped by 5 bases and J by 1 base; unmatched bases: 1. Per the germline V gene, CDR1 is SEHNR and CDR2 is FQNEAQ (reference sequence). The CDR3 consists of 13 residues. For the CDR3, the DNA is TGTGCCAGCAGCCCTAGCGGCCAAGAGACCCAGTACTTC. Translated: CASSPSGQETQYF.

This chain joins TRBV7-2 and TRBJ2-5, with 10 bases matching TRBD1. The V segment lost 5 bases and the J segment 4 bases; nucleotides outside the gene matches: 10. Germline-derived CDR1 and CDR2 are SGHTA and FQGNSA. CDR3 length: 16 residues. CDR3 bases: TGTGCCAGCAGCCGCGACTTGACAGGGGGCGTAGAGACCCAGTACTTC. Its translation: CASSRDLTGGVETQYF.

This clone was observed a few times. V is TRBV11-2 and J is TRBJ1-1, with D tentatively TRBD1 (6 bases). Germline lookup yields CDR1 SGHAT and CDR2 FQNNGV. The V and J ends lost 5 bases and 8 bases respectively, with 21 bases between them. The CDR3 consists of 15 residues. The CDR3 here is CASSLVRGGPQEAFF. CDR3 coding DNA: TGTGCCAGCAGCCTCGTTAGGGGGGGCCCCCAAGAAGCTTTCTTT.

The chain uses TRBV6-1 and TRBJ1-1, with 8 bases identical to TRBD1. The CDR3 consists of 15 residues. V was clipped by 5 bases and J by 7 bases; unmatched bases: 12. Germline V CDR1 and CDR2: MNHNS, SASEGT. This CDR3 reads CASSLRDRFPVEAFF. For the CDR3, the DNA is TGTGCCAGCAGTCTGCGGGACAGGTTTCCCGTTGAAGCTTTCTTT.